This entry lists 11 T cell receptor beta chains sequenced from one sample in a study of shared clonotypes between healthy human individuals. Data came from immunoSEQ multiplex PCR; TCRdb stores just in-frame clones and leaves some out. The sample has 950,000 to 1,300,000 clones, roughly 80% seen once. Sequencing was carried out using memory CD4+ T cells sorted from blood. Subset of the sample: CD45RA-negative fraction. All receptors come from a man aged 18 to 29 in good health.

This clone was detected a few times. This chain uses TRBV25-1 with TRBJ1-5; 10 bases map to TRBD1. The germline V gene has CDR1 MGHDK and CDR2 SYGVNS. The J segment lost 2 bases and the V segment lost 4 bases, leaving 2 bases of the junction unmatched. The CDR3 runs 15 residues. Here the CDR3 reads CASSGDRGGNQPQHF. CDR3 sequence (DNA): TGTGCCAGCAGTGGGGACAGGGGAGGCAATCAGCCCCAGCATTTT.

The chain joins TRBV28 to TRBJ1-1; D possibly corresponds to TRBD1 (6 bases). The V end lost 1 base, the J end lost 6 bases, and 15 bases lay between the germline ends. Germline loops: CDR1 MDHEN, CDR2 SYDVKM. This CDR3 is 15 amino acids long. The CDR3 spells CASSLSGGQPAEAFF. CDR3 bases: TGTGCCAGCAGTTTATCCGGCGGACAGCCTGCTGAAGCTTTCTTT.

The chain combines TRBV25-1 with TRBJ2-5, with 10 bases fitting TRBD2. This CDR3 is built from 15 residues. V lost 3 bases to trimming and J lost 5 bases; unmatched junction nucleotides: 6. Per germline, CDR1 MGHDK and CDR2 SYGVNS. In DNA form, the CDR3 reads TGTGCCAGCAGTGAGTGGCTAGCGGGGGTTGAGACCCAGTACTTC. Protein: CASSEWLAGVETQYF.

CDR3 nucleotides: TGTGCCAGCAGCACTCGACTAGCGGCTCGGCTGGAGACCCAGTACTTC. Translated: CASSTRLAARLETQYF. The gene calls are TRBV11-1 and TRBJ2-5; 9 bases fit TRBD2. The CDR3 sequence is 16 residues long. CDR1 is SGHAT, CDR2 FQDESV, per germline (reference sequence). The trim removed 5 bases at V and 5 bases at J, leaving 12 bases unmatched.

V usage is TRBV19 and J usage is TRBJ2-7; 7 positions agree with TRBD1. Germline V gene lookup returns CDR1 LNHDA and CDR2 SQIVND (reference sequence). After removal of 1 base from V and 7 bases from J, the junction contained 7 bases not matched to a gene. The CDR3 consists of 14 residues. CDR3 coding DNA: TGTGCCAGTAGTATAGGACAGGGAATTGGGGAGCAGTACTTC. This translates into CASSIGQGIGEQYF. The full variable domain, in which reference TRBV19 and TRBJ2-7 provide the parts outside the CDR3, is DGGITQSPKYLFRKEGQNVTLSCEQNLNHDAMYWYRQDPGQGLRLIYYSQIVNDFQKGDIAEGYSVSREKKESFPLTVTSAQKNPTAFYLCASSIGQGIGEQYFGPGTRLTVT.

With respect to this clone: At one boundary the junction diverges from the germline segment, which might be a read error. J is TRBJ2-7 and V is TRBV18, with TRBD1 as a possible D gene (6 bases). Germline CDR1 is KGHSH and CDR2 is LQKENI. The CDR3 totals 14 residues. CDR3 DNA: TGTGCCAGCTCCCCACCGGGACATACCACCGAGCAGTACTTC. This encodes CASSPPGHTTEQYF. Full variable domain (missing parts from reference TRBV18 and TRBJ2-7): NAGVMQNPRHLVRRRGQEARLRCSPMKGHSHVYWYRQLPEEGLKFMVYLQKENIIDESGMPKERFSAEFPKEGPSILRIQQVVRGDSAAYFCASSPPGHTTEQYFGPGTRLTVT.

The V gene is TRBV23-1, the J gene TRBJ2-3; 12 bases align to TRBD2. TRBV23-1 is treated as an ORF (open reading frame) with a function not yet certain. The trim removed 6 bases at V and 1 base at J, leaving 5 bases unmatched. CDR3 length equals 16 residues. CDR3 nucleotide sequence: TGCGCCAGCAGCCAAACTAGCGGGAGGCGCACAGATACGCAGTATTTT. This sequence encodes CASSQTSGRRTDTQYF.

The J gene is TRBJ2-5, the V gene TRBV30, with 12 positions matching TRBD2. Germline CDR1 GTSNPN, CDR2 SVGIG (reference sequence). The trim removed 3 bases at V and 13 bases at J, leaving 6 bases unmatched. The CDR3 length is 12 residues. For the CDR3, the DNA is TGTGCCTGGAGCGGGACTAGCGGGTTTGGGTACTTC. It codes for CAWSGTSGFGYF. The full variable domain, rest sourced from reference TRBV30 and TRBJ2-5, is SQTIHQWPATLVQPVGSPLSLECTVEGTSNPNLYWYRQAAGRGLQLLFYSVGIGQISSEVPQNLSASRPQDRQFILSSKKLLLSDSGFYLCAWSGTSGFGYFGPGTRLLVL.

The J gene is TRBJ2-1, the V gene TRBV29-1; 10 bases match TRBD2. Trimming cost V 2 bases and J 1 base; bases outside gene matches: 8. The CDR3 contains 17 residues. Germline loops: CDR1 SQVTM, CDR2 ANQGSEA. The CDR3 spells CSVEHSGGASSYNEQFF. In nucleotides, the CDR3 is TGCAGCGTTGAACACAGCGGGGGGGCGTCGTCCTACAATGAGCAGTTCTTC.

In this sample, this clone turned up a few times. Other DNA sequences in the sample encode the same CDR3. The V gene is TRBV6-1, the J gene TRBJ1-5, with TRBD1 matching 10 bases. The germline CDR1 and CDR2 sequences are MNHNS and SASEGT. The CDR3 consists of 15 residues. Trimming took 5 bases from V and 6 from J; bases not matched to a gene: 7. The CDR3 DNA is TGTGCCAGCAGTACCGGGACAGGGGTCAGTCAGCCCCAGCATTTT. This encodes CASSTGTGVSQPQHF.

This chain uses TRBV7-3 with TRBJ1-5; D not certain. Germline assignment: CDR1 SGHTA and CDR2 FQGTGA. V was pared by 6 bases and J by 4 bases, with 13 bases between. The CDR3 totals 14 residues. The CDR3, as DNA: TGTGCCAGCAGACCAGGACGGAAAAATCAGCCCCAGCATTTT. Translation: CASRPGRKNQPQHF.